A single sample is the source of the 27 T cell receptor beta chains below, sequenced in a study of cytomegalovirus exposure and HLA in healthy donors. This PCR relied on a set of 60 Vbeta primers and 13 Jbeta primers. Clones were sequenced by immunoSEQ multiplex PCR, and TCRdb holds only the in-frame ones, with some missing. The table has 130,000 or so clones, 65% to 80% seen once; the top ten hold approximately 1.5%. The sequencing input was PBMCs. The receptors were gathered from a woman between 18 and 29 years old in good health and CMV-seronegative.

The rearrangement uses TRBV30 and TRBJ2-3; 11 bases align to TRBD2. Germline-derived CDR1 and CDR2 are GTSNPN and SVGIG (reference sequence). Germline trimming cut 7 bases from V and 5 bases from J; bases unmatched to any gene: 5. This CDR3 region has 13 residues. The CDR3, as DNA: TGTGCCTCACTAGCGGGAGTGGGAGATACGCAGTATTTT. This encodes CASLAGVGDTQYF. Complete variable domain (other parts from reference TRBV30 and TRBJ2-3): SQTIHQWPATLVQPVGSPLSLECTVEGTSNPNLYWYRQAAGRGLQLLFYSVGIGQISSEVPQNLSASRPQDRQFILSSKKLLLSDSGFYLCASLAGVGDTQYFGPGTRLTVL.

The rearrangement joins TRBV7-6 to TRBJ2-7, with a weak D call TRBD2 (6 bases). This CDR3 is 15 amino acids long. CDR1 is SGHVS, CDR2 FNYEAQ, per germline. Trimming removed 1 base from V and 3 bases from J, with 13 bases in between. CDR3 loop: CASSLGGGGRYEQYF. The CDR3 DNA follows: TGTGCCAGCAGCTTAGGGGGAGGAGGACGCTACGAGCAGTACTTC.

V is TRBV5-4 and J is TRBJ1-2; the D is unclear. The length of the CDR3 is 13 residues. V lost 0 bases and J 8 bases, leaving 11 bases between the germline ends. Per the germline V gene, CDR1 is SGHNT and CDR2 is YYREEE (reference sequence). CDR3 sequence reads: CASSLAGGHGYTF. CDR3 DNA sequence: TGTGCCAGCAGCTTGGCAGGAGGCCACGGCTACACCTTC.

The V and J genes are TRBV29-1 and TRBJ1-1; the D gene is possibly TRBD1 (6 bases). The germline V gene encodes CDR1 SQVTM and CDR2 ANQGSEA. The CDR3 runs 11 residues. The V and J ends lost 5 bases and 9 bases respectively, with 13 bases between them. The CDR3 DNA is TGCAGCGTTTCAGGACAGTACCAAGCTTTCTTT. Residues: CSVSGQYQAFF.

CDR3 residues: CASSDRGDDEQYF. The CDR3 DNA reads as TGCGCCAGCAGCGACAGGGGGGACGACGAGCAGTACTTC. The chain links TRBV5-1 to TRBJ2-7, with 9 bases identical to TRBD1. The V gene's germline CDR1 is SGHRS and CDR2 YFSETQ. The CDR3 loop spans 13 amino acids. The V gene end was trimmed by 4 bases and the J gene end by 5 bases; junction bases not matched to a gene: 4.

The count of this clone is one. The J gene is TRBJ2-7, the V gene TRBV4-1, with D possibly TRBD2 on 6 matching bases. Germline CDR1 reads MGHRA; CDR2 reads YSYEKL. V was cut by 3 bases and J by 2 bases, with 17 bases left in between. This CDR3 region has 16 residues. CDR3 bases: TGCGCCAGCAGCCAGGTCGCCGGGACTCGAACCTACGAGCAGTACTTC. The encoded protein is CASSQVAGTRTYEQYF.

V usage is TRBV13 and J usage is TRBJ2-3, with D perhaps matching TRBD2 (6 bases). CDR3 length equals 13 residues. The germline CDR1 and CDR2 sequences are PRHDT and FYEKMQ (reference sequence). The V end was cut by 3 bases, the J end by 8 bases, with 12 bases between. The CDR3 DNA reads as TGTGCCAGCAGCTTGGAGCGGGCGGCTACGCAGTATTTT. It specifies CASSLERAATQYF.

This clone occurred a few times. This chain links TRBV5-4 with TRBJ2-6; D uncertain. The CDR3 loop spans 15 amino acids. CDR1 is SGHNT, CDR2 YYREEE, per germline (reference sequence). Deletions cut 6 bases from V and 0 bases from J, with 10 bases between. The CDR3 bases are TGTGCCAGCACCAAAGAGGCCTCTGGGGCCAACGTCCTGACTTTC. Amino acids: CASTKEASGANVLTF.

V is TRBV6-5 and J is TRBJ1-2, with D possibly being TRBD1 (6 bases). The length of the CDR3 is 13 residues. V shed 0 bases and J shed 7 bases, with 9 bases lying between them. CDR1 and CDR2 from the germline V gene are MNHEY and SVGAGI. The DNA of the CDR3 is TGTGCCAGCAGTTACTCCCTAGGGGGTGGCTACACCTTC. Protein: CASSYSLGGGYTF.

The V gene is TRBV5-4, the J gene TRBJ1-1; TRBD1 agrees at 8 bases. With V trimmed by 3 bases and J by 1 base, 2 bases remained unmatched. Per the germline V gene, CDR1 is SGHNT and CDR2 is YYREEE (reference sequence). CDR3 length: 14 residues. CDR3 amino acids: CASSSGQGNTEAFF. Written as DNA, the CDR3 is TGTGCCAGCAGCTCTGGACAGGGGAACACTGAAGCTTTCTTT.

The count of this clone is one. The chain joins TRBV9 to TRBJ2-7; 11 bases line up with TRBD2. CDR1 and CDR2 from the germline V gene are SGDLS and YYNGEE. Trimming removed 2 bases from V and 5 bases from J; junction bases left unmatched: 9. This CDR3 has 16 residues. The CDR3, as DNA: TGTGCCAGCAGCGTGGGACTAGCGGCCCAGATAGACGAGCAGTACTTC. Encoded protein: CASSVGLAAQIDEQYF.

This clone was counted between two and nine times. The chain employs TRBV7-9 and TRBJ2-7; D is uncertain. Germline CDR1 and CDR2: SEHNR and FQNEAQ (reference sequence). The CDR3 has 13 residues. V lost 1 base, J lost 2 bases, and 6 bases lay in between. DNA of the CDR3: TGTGCCAGCAGCTTAGTTGCGGCCTACGAGCAGTACTTC. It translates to CASSLVAAYEQYF.

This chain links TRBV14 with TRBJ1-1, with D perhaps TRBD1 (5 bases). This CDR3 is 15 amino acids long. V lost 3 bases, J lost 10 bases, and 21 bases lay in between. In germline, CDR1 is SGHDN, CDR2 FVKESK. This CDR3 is CASSQGGLGRRGAFF. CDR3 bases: TGTGCCAGCAGCCAGGGAGGCTTGGGACGGCGCGGAGCTTTCTTT.

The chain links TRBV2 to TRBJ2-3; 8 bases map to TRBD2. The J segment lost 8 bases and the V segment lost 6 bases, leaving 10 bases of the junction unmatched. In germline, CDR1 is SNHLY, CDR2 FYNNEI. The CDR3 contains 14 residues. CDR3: CASRLASGRRTQYF. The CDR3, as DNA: TGTGCCAGCAGGTTGGCTAGCGGGCGTCGTACGCAGTATTTT.

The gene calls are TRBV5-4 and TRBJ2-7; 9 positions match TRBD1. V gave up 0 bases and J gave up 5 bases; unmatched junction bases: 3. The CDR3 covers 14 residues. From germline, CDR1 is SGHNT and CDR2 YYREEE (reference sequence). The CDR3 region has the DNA TGTGCCAGCAGCTTGGAACGACAGGGGGACGAGCAGTACTTC. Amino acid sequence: CASSLERQGDEQYF. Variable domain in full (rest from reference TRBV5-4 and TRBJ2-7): ETGVTQSPTHLIKTRGQQVTLRCSSQSGHNTVSWYQQALGQGPQFIFQYYREEENGRGNFPPRFSGLQFPNYSSELNVNALELDDSALYLCASSLERQGDEQYFGPGTRLTVT.

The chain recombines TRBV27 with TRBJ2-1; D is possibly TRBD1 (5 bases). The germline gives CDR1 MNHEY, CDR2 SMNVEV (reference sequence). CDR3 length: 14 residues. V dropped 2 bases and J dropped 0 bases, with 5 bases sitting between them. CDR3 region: CASSLDSSYNEQFF. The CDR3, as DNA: TGTGCCAGCAGTTTAGACAGCTCCTACAATGAGCAGTTCTTC.

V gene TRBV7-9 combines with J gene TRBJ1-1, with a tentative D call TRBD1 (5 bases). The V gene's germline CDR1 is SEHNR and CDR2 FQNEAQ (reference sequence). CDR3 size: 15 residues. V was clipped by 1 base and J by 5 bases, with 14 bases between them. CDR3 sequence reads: CASSLGGGTGTEAFF. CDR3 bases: TGTGCCAGCAGCTTAGGCGGGGGTACGGGAACTGAAGCTTTCTTT.

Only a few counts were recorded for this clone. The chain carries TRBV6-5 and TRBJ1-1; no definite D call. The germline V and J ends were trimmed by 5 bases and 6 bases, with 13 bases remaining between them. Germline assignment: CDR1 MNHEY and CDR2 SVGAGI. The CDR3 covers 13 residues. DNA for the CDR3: TGTGCCAGCAGTCCCTCCTGGGCCGCTGAAGCTTTCTTT. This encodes CASSPSWAAEAFF.

In DNA form, the CDR3 reads TGTGCCAGCAGCCGGGACACGTATAACTATGGCTACACCTTC. It codes for CASSRDTYNYGYTF. The chain combines TRBV6-5 with TRBJ1-2, with TRBD1 as a possible D gene (6 bases). The V gene's germline CDR1 is MNHEY and CDR2 SVGAGI. The CDR3 has 14 residues. The V gene lost 6 bases and the J gene lost 1 base, with 12 bases spanning the gap.

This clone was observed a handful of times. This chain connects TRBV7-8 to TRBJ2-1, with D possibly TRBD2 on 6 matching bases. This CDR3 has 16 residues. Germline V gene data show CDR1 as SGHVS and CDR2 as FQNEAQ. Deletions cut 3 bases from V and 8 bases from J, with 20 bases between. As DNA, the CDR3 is TGTGCCAGCAGCTTGGACCGGGACTTCCAGTTCGATGAGCAGTTCTTC. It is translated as CASSLDRDFQFDEQFF.

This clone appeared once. Here the CDR3 reads CASSFPSDYGYTF. CDR3 in DNA: TGTGCCAGCAGCTTTCCCAGCGACTATGGCTACACCTTC. The chain couples TRBV5-6 to TRBJ1-2, with D unclear. The CDR3 spans 13 residues. Germline V gene sequence: CDR1 SGHDT, CDR2 YYEEEE. V lost 2 bases to trimming and J lost 3 bases, with 8 bases between them.

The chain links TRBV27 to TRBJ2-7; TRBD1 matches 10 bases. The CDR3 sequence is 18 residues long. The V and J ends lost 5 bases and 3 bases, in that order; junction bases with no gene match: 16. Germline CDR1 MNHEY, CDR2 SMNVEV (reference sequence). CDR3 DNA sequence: TGTGCCAGCAGTACCCCATTTAGACAGGGGGCGAAATTCTACGAGCAGTACTTC. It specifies CASSTPFRQGAKFYEQYF.

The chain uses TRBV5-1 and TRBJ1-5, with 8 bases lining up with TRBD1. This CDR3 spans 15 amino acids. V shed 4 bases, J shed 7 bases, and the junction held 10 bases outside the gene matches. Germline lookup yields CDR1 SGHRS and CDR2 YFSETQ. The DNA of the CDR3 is TGCGCCAGCAGCATAAATCCAGGGGGCGGACAGCCCCAGCATTTT. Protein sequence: CASSINPGGGQPQHF.

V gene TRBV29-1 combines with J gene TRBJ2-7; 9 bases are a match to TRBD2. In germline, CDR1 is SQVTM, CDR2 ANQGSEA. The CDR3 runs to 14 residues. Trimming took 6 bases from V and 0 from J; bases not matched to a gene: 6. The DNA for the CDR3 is TGCAGCGTAATACTAGCGGGCCCCTCCTACGAGCAGTACTTC. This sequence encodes CSVILAGPSYEQYF.

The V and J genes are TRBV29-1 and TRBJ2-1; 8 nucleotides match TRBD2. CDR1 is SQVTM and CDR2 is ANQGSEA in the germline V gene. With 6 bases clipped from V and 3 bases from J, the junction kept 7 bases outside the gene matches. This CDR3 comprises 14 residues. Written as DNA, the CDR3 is TGCAGCGTCCTCCCTAGCGGGCTCTACAATGAGCAGTTCTTC. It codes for CSVLPSGLYNEQFF.

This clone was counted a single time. DNA of the CDR3: TGTGCCAGCAGTGACCGAGGGGGGGGCCCAGATACGCAGTATTTT. Its translation: CASSDRGGGPDTQYF. The gene calls are TRBV6-4 and TRBJ2-3, with a weak D call TRBD2 (7 bases). V lost 2 bases to trimming and J lost 4 bases, with 13 bases between them. The CDR3 sequence is 15 residues long. Looked up from germline, CDR1 is MRHNA and CDR2 is SNTAGT.

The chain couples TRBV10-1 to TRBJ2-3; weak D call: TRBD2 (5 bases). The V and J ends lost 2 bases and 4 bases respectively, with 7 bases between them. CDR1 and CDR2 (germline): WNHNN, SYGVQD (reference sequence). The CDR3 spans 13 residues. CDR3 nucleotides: TGCGCCAGCAGTGAGGAGGGTGCAGATACGCAGTATTTT. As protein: CASSEEGADTQYF.